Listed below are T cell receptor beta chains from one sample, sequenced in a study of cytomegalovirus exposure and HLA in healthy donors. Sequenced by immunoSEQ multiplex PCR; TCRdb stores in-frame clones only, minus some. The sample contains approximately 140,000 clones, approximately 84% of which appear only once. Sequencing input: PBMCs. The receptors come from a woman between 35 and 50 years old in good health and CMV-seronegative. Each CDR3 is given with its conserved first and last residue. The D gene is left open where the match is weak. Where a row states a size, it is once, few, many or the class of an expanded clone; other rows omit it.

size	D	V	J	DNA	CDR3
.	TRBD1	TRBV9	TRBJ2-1	TGTGCCAGCAGCGCCGGGACAGGGCAATACAATGAGCAGTTCTTC	CASSAGTGQYNEQFF
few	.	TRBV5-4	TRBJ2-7	TGTGCCAGCAGCTTGGGAGGTTACGAGCAGTACTTC	CASSLGGYEQYF
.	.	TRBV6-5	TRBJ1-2	TGTGCCAGCAGGACAGTGGGATATGGCTACACCTTC	CASRTVGYGYTF
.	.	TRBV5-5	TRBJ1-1	TGTGCCAGCAGCCGGTCACAGGCGAACACTGAAGCTTTCTTT	CASSRSQANTEAFF
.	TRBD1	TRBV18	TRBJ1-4	TGTGCCAGCCTCCGGGACAGCAATAATGAAAAACTGTTTTTT	CASLRDSNNEKLFF
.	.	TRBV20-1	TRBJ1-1	TGCAGTGCAGTATTTAGCACTGAAGCTTTCTTT	CSAVFSTEAFF
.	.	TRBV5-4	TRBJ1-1	TGTGCCAGCAGCCCCGGAGGGTTAGTGGGCATGAACACTGAAGCTTTCTTT	CASSPGGLVGMNTEAFF
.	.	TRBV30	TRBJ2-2	TGTGCCTGGAGTGGTCTAGTGGGAGTCACCGGGGAGCTGTTTTTT	CAWSGLVGVTGELFF
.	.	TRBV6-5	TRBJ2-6	TGTGCCAGCAGTTATCTTGGGAAAGGGGCCAACGGCCTGACTTTC	CASSYLGKGANGLTF
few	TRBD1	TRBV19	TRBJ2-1	TGTGCCAGTAGCCAGGGACAGTCATACAATGAGCAGTTCTTC	CASSQGQSYNEQFF
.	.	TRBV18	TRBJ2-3	TGTGCCAGCTCACCATATCGAACCACGGGGGTCCTTGGAGATACGCAGTATTTT	CASSPYRTTGVLGDTQYF
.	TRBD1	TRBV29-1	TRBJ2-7	TGCAGCGTTGAACAGGGGGCGGGTGAGCAGTACTTC	CSVEQGAGEQYF
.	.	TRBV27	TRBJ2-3	TGTGCCAGCGGCAGGGCAGATACGCAGTATTTT	CASGRADTQYF
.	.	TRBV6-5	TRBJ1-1	TGTGCCAGCAGAACACAGGGTGGAACTGAAGCTTTCTTT	CASRTQGGTEAFF
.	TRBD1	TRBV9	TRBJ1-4	TGTGCCAGCAGCGGACGACAGGGGGTCTTCGAAAAACTGTTTTTT	CASSGRQGVFEKLFF
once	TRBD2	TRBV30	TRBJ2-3	TGTGCCTGGAGCATAACTAGCGGGGGAGTTTTTCCAGATACGCAGTATTTT	CAWSITSGGVFPDTQYF
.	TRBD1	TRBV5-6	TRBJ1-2	TGTGCCAGCAGCTTGGGGACAGGGGGAGATGGCTACACCTTC	CASSLGTGGDGYTF
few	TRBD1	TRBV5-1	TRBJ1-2	TGCGCCAGCAGCCCCGGGACAGGGGAAATAAGGTACACCTTC	CASSPGTGEIRYTF